These 8 T cell receptor beta chains were sequenced from one sample in a study of blood T cell repertoires in COVID-19. This table comes from immunoSEQ multiplex PCR, and its TCRdb copy is limited to in-frame clones, with some not included. The table records 160,000 or so clones, 87% of them present only once. The sequencing input was peripheral blood. The receptors derive from a woman aged 45-65 years with acute or convalescent COVID-19.

The chain has TRBV11-3 and TRBJ2-5; D perhaps matches TRBD2 (6 bases). Trimming stripped 5 bases from V and 5 bases from J, with 21 bases between. CDR3 size: 16 residues. The germline gives CDR1 SGHNT, CDR2 YENEEA. The CDR3 here is CASSPHGTPQFETQYF. In DNA form, the CDR3 reads TGTGCCAGCAGCCCACACGGGACTCCCCAATTCGAGACCCAGTACTTC.

The chain's CDR3 is CATSRTPYSNQPQHF. The CDR3 nucleotides are TGTGCCACCAGCAGGACACCATATAGCAATCAGCCCCAGCATTTT. The genes are TRBV15 and TRBJ1-5; D unresolved. CDR1 LNHNV and CDR2 YYDKDF come from the germline V gene (reference sequence). With 3 bases removed from V and 0 bases from J, the gap between germline ends came to 9 bases. CDR3 length: 15 amino acids. Full variable domain (rest looked up from reference TRBV15 and TRBJ1-5): DAMVIQNPRYQVTQFGKPVTLSCSQTLNHNVMYWYQQKSSQAPKLLFHYYDKDFNNEADTPDNFQSRRPNTSFCFLDIRSPGLGDTAMYLCATSRTPYSNQPQHFGDGTRLSIL.

The chain is built from TRBV2 and TRBJ2-3, with D unresolved. Looked up from germline, CDR1 is SNHLY and CDR2 is FYNNEI. V was cut by 3 bases and J by 5 bases, with 15 bases left in between. The CDR3 is 15 residues long. CDR3 region: CASSEGPSSLDTQYF. In nucleotides, the CDR3 is TGTGCCAGCAGTGAGGGCCCTTCGTCTTTAGATACGCAGTATTTT.

The genes are TRBV7-2 and TRBJ1-1; a weak D match, TRBD1 (6 bases). The CDR3 is 14 amino acids. The V end lost 6 bases, the J end lost 4 bases, and 15 bases lay between the germline ends. Germline-derived CDR1 and CDR2 are SGHTA and FQGNSA. The CDR3 bases are TGTGCCAGCAGTTTACAGGGAGGGAGCACTGAAGCTTTCTTT. It encodes CASSLQGGSTEAFF.

This chain joins TRBV11-2 and TRBJ2-7; 9 nucleotides agree with TRBD1. The length of the CDR3 is 14 residues. Germline CDR1 and CDR2: SGHAT and FQNNGV. V shed 5 bases and J 4 bases; nucleotides not matched to a gene: 6. In nucleotides, the CDR3 is TGTGCCAGCAGCCCCGGGACAGGGTCGTACGAGCAGTACTTC. It specifies CASSPGTGSYEQYF.

This chain joins TRBV10-3 and TRBJ2-7, with a tentative D call TRBD1 (5 bases). Trimming took off 4 bases at V and 6 bases at J, with 16 bases between the two ends. Germline V gene sequence: CDR1 ENHRY, CDR2 SYGVKD. CDR3 length: 14 residues. CDR3 bases: TGTGCCATCAGTGTCGGCAGGGTCGACTCCGAGCAGTACTTC. The encoded protein is CAISVGRVDSEQYF.

The V call is TRBV11-3, the J call TRBJ2-7; TRBD2 aligns across 8 bases. The CDR3 has 14 residues. Unmatched junction bases numbered 5, after V lost 5 bases and J lost 2 bases. CDR1 is SGHNT and CDR2 is YENEEA in the germline V gene. The CDR3 loop is CASSPRGGPYEQYF. The DNA of the CDR3 is TGTGCCAGCAGCCCCCGCGGGGGGCCCTACGAGCAGTACTTC. Full variable domain (remainder filled in from reference TRBV11-3 and TRBJ2-7): EAGVVQSPRYKIIEKKQPVAFWCNPISGHNTLYWYLQNLGQGPELLIRYENEEAVDDSQLPKDRFSAERLKGVDSTLKIQPAELGDSAVYLCASSPRGGPYEQYFGPGTRLTVT.

This clone appeared once. This sequence joins TRBV29-1 and TRBJ1-2; 9 bases line up with TRBD1. V lost 2 bases, J lost 2 bases, and 6 bases stayed unmatched. The germline V gene encodes CDR1 SQVTM and CDR2 ANQGSEA. The CDR3 runs 15 residues. The CDR3 region is CSVERWDRENYGYTF. In nucleotides, the CDR3 is TGCAGCGTTGAACGATGGGACAGGGAGAACTATGGCTACACCTTC.